This TCR beta chain originates from a study of cytomegalovirus exposure and HLA in healthy donors. Regarding the study as a whole: Analysis performed later found roughly 18,000 TCR beta sequences associated with HLA alleles at 0.05 false discovery rate.

The PCR was carried out with 60 Vbeta primers and 13 Jbeta primers. Sequencing used immunoSEQ multiplex PCR; TCRdb keeps in-frame clones, though not all of them. This sample has over 250,000 clones, with roughly 70% found just once. On this clone itself: Its antigen is still unknown.

Germline lookup yields CDR1 SGDLS and CDR2 YYNGEE. The CDR3 extends over 14 amino acids. Trimming cost V 0 bases and J 7 bases; bases outside gene matches: 1. Sequenced input: PBMCs. The chain links TRBV9 to TRBJ2-3, with 11 bases matching TRBD2. The source of this sequence is a female donor in good health and CMV-seronegative. The CDR3 region is CASSVGTSGYTQYF. The CDR3, as DNA: TGTGCCAGCAGCGTAGGGACTAGCGGGTATACGCAGTATTTT.